This T cell receptor (beta chain) was identified in a study of T cells after yellow fever vaccination. Study details: SMART-Seq v4 Ultra Low Input prepared libraries from low-cell fractions.

TCRdb ran MiXCR on the 5' RACE reads and lists one entry per CDR3 protein. The sample holds some 160,000 distinct CDR3 sequences, approximately 6.8% seen once. The CDR3 extends over 15 amino acids. Trimming at V came to 6 bases and at J to 2 bases, leaving 4 bases not matched to a gene. By share, this clonotype ranks as medium-sized (0.01 to 0.1%). The TCR originated in a man younger than 35 who received the YFV17D yellow fever vaccine. The material was CD4+ T cells sorted from PBMCs, obtained about 5 days after the first yellow fever vaccination. This rearrangement joins TRBV12-3 or TRBV12-4 to TRBJ2-6; 7 bases are a match to TRBD1. CDR3 sequence reads: CASRQGTAGANVLTF. In DNA form, the CDR3 reads TGTGCCAGCAGGCAAGGGACAGCTGGGGCCAACGTCCTGACTTTC.